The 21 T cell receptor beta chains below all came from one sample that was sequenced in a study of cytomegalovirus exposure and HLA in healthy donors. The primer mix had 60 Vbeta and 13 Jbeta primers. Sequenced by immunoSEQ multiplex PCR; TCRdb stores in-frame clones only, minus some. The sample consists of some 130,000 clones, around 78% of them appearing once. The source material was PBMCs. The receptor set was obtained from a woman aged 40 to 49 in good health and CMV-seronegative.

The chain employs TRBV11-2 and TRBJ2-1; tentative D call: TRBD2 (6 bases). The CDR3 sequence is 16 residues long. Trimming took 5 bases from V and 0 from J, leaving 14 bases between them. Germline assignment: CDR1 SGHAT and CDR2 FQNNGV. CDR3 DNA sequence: TGTGCCAGCAGCCGGGAGCTCTCGAGCTCCTACAATGAGCAGTTCTTC. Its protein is CASSRELSSSYNEQFF.

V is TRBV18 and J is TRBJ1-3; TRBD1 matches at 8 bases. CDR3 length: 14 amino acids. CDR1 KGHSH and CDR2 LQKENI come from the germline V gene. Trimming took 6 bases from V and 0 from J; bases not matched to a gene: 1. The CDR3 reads CASSDRDSGNTIYF. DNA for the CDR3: TGTGCCAGCTCGGACAGGGACTCTGGAAACACCATATATTTT.

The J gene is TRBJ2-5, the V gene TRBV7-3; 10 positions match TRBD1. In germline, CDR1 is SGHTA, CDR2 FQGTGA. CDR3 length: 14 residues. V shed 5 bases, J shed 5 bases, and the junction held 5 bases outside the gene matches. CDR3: CASSATGGRETQYF. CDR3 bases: TGTGCCAGCAGCGCGACAGGGGGCCGGGAGACCCAGTACTTC.

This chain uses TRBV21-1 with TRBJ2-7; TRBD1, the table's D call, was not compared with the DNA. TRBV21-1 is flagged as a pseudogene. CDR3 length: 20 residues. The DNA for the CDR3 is TGTGCCAGCAGCAAACAGCCCCTGGGGAAGGGGCCTGGTCCCTACTACGAGCAGTACTTC. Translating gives CASSKQPLGKGPGPYYEQYF.

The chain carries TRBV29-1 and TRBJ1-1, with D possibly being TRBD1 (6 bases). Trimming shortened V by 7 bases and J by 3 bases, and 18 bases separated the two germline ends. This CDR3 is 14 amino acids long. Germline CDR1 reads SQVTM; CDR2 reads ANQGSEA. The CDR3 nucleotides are TGCAGCGCCCGAGCAGGGGCTGGGGACACTGAAGCTTTCTTT. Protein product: CSARAGAGDTEAFF.

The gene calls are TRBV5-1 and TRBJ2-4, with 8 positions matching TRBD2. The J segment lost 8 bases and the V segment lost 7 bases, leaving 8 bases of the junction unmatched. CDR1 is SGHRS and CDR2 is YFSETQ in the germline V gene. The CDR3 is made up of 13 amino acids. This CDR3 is CASRGGLEDIQYF. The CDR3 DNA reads TGCGCCAGCCGCGGGGGGCTCGAAGACATTCAGTACTTC.

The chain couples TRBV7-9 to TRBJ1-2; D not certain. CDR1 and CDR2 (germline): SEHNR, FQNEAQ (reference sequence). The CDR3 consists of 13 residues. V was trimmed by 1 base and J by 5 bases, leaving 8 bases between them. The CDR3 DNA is TGTGCCAGCAGCTTAGGTCACGGTTATGGCTACACCTTC. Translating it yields CASSLGHGYGYTF.

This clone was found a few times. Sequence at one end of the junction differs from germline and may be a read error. The CDR3 nucleotides are TGTGCCAGCAGTCACACTAGCGCCAAAAACAGTCAGTACTTC. This gives the protein CASSHTSAKNSQYF. This chain connects TRBV27 to TRBJ2-4; the match to TRBD2 covers 7 bases. Germline assignment: CDR1 MNHEY and CDR2 SMNVEV (reference sequence). CDR3 length: 14 residues.

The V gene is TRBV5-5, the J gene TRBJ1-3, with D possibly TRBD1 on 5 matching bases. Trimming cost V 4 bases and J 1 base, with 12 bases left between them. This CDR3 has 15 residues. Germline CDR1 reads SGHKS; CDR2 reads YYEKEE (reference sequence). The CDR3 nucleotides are TGTGCCAGCAGCCCAGACAGCTGGTCTGGAAACACCATATATTTT. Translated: CASSPDSWSGNTIYF. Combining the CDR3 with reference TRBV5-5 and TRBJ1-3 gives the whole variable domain DAGVTQSPTHLIKTRGQQVTLRCSPISGHKSVSWYQQVLGQGPQFIFQYYEKEERGRGNFPDRFSARQFPNYSSELNVNALLLGDSALYLCASSPDSWSGNTIYFGEGSWLTVV.

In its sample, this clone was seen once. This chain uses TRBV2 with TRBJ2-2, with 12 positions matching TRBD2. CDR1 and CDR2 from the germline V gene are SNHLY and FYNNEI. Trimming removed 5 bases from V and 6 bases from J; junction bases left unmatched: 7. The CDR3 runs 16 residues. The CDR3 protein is CASSFRLAGDSGELFF. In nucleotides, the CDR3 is TGTGCCAGCAGTTTTAGACTAGCGGGGGATTCCGGGGAGCTGTTTTTT.

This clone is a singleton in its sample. CDR3 sequence reads: CASSLRTGHNEKLFF. The CDR3 bases are TGTGCCAGCAGCTTACGGACAGGCCATAATGAAAAACTGTTTTTT. The rearrangement uses TRBV5-6 and TRBJ1-4; 7 nucleotides line up with TRBD1. The CDR3 has 15 residues. The V gene end was trimmed by 2 bases and the J gene end by 4 bases; junction bases not matched to a gene: 5. Germline loops: CDR1 SGHDT, CDR2 YYEEEE.

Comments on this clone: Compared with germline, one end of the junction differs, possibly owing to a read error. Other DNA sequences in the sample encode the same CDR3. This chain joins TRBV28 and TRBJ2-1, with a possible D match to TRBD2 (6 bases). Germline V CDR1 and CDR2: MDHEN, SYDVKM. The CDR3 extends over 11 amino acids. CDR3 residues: CASSLGGEKVF. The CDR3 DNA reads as TGTGCCAGCAGCCTAGGAGGGGAGAAGGTCTTC.

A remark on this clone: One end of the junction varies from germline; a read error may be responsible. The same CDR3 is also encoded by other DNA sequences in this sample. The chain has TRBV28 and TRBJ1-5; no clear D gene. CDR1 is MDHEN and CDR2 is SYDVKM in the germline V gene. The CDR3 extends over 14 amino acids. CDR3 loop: CASVLPGPNQPQHF. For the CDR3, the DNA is TGTGCCAGCGTACTTCCTGGGCCCAATCAGCCCCAGCATTTC.

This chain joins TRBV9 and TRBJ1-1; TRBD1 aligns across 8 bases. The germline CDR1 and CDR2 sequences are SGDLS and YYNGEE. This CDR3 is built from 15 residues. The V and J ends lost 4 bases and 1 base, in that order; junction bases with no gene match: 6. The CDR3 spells CASSTRTGTNTEAFF. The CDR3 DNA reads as TGTGCCAGCAGCACCCGGACAGGGACGAACACTGAAGCTTTCTTT.

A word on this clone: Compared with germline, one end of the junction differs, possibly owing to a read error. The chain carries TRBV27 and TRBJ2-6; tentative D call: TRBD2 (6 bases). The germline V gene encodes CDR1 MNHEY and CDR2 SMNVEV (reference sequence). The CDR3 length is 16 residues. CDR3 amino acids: CASSSGVTSGANGLTF. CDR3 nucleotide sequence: TGTGCCAGCAGTTCGGGGGTGACCTCTGGGGCCAACGGCCTGACTTTC.

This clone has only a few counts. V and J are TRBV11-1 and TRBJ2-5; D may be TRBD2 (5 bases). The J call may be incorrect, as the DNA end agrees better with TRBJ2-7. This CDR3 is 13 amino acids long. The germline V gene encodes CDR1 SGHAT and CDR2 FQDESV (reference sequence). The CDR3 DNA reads TGTGCCAGCAGCTTAGGGCGGGCCTACGAGCAGTACTTC. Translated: CASSLGRAYEQYF.

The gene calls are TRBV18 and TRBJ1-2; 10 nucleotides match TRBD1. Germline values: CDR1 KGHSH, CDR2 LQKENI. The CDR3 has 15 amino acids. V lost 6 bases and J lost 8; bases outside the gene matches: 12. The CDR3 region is CASSQTGTGVPGYTF. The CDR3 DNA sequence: TGTGCCAGCTCGCAGACCGGGACAGGGGTTCCGGGCTACACCTTC.

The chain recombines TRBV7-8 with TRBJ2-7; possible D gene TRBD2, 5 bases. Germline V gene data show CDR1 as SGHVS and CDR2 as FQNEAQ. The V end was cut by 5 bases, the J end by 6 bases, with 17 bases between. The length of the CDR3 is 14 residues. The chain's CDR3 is CASSARGRELEQYF. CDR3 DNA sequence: TGTGCCAGCAGCGCCCGAGGGAGAGAACTCGAGCAGTACTTC.

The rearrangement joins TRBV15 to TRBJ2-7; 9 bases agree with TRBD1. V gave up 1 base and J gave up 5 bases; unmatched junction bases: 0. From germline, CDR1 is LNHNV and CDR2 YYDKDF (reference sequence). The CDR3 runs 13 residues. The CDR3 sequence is CATSRGQGDEQYF. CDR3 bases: TGTGCCACCAGCAGAGGACAGGGGGACGAGCAGTACTTC. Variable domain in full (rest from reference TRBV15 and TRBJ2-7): DAMVIQNPRYQVTQFGKPVTLSCSQTLNHNVMYWYQQKSSQAPKLLFHYYDKDFNNEADTPDNFQSRRPNTSFCFLDIRSPGLGDTAMYLCATSRGQGDEQYFGPGTRLTVT.

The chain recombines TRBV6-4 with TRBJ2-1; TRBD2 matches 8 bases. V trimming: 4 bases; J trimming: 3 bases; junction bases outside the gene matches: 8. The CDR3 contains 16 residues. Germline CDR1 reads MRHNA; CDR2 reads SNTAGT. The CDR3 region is CASSVNGGGYYNEQFF. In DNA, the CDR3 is TGTGCCAGCAGTGTAAACGGGGGGGGCTACTACAATGAGCAGTTCTTC.

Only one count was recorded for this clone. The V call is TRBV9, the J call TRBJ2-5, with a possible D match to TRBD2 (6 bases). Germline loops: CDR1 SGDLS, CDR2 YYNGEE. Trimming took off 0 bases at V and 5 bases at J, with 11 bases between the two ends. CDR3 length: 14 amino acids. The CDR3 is CASSVVTGRETQYF. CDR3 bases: TGTGCCAGCAGCGTAGTCACGGGGAGGGAGACCCAGTACTTC.